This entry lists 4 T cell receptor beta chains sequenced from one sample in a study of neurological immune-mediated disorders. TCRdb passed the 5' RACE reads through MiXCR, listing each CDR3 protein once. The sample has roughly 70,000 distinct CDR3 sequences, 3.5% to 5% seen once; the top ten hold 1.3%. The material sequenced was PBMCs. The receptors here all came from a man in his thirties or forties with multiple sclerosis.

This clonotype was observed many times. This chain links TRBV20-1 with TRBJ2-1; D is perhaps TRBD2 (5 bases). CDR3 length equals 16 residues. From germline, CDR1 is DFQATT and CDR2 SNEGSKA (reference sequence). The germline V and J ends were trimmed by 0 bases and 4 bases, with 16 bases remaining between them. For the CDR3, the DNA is TGCAGTGCTAGAGATCAGACAAGCGGTATATACAATGAGCAGTTCTTC. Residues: CSARDQTSGIYNEQFF.

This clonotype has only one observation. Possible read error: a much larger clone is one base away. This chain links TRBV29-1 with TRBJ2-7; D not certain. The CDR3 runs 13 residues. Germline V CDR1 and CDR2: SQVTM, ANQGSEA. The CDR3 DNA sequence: TGCAGCGTTGTTTGGGTCAGTTCCTGCGAGCAGTACTTC. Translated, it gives CSVVWVSSCEQYF.

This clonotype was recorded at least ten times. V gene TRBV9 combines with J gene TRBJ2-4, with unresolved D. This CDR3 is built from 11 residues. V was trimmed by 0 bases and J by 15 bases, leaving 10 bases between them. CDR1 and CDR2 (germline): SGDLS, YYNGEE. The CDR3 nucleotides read TGTGCCAGCAGCGTAGGAGTAAAGGGGTACTTC. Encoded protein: CASSVGVKGYF.

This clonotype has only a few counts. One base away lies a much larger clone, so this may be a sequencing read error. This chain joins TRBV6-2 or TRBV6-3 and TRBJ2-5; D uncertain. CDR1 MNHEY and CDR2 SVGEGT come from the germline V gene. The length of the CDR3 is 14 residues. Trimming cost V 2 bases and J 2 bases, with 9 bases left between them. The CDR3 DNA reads TGTGCCAGCAGTTACACGACGACGCAAGAGACCCAGTACTTC. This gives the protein CASSYTTTQETQYF.